This entry is about one TCR beta chain. What it recognizes is unknown. This sample is part of a study of shared clonotypes between healthy human individuals. Notes on the study in general: In this cohort, only blood was sampled, and tissue repertoires likely differ.

CD4+ cells yielded CD45RA+ naive and CD45RA-negative memory subsets. The germline V gene encodes CDR1 MDHEN and CDR2 SYDVKM. The trim removed 5 bases at V and 2 bases at J, leaving 8 bases unmatched. The CDR3 runs 16 residues. Assay execution took place at the deep level. Genomic DNA of every subset was divided equally among multiple immunoSEQ plates. Sequencing was performed with immunoSEQ multiplex PCR; in TCRdb, only in-frame clones are kept and a portion is missing. The repertoire holds 1.4 million or so clones, with about 98.5% as singletons. This rearrangement joins TRBV28 to TRBJ2-4, with TRBD2 matching 8 bases. Specimen: naive CD4+ T cells sorted from blood. Subset defined: CD45RA+ positively selected. The clonotype originates from a man aged 25-45 years in good health. The CDR3 sequence: CASSGSGGPSKNIQYF. As DNA, the CDR3 is TGTGCCAGCAGTGGATCGGGAGGGCCGTCCAAAAACATTCAGTACTTC. The whole variable domain, filled in from reference TRBV28 and TRBJ2-4, reads DVKVTQSSRYLVKRTGEKVFLECVQDMDHENMFWYRQDPGLGLRLIYFSYDVKMKEKGDIPEGYSVSREKKERFSLILESASTNQTSMYLCASSGSGGPSKNIQYFGAGTRLSVL.